This T cell receptor (beta chain) was retrieved from a study of response to subunit inactivated influenza vaccine. This CDR3 is built from 16 residues. V was clipped by 5 bases and J by 2 bases, with 15 bases between them. One entry per CDR3 protein results from TCRdb running MiXCR on the RT-PCR reads. In the table there are a few hundred thousand distinct CDR3 sequences, 10% to 12% of which are singletons. The data also belong to a second study, concerning T cells expressing NK-cell markers. As reported in that work: Production of TCR beta cDNA relied on 5'RACE template switching with UMIs. For several experiments, T cell sorting was restricted to the alpha-beta TCR population by means of an anti-gamma-delta TCR antibody. Dominance of the CD3+CD56-NKG2C+ fraction by these clonotypes also held in four donors.

V gene TRBV12-3 or TRBV12-4 combines with J gene TRBJ2-2, with TRBD2 as a possible D gene (6 bases). This specimen consisted of PBMCs from blood, obtained on the day of vaccination. The receptor was derived from a man in his forties or fifties who received an inactivated influenza vaccine. The CDR3 DNA reads as TGTGCCAGCAGTCCAACTAGCCGAGGAAACACCGGGGAGCTGTTTTTT. Residues: CASSPTSRGNTGELFF.